Listed below are T cell receptor beta chains from one sample, sequenced in a study of neoadjuvant nivolumab and ipilimumab in lung cancer. Profiled with immunoSEQ multiplex PCR; TCRdb holds only in-frame clones, not every one. The repertoire has 9,000 to 10,000 clones, roughly four fifths of them found once; the top ten carry approximately 3.8%. The sequenced sample was peripheral blood, obtained before neoadjuvant nivolumab, alone or with ipilimumab. All receptors come from an adult with non-small cell lung cancer. Each CDR3 is given with its conserved first and last residue. The order of the fields is J gene, clone size, D gene, CDR3 length, V gene, CDR3 protein, CDR3 DNA. D genes are given only for firm matches. Expanded clones are given a class, and other clones once, few, many or no size at all.

TRBJ2-3 . TRBD2 18 TRBV5-1 CASSLRGTSGRSRDTQYF TGCGCCAGCAGCTTACGAGGGACTAGCGGGAGGAGTAGAGATACGCAGTATTTT
TRBJ1-1 . . 15 TRBV2 CASMEGMGLNTEAFF TGTGCCAGCATGGAGGGGATGGGGTTGAACACTGAAGCTTTCTTT
TRBJ2-4 . TRBD2 17 TRBV2 CASSPLAGVGAKNIQYF TGTGCCAGCAGCCCCTTAGCGGGTGTGGGAGCCAAAAACATTCAGTACTTC
TRBJ1-1 . TRBD1 11 TRBV5-1 CASSGTGLTFF TGCGCCAGCAGCGGGACAGGGTTAACTTTCTTT
TRBJ1-2 . . 14 TRBV19 CASSLRKGSYGYTF TGTGCCAGTAGTTTACGTAAGGGTTCCTATGGCTACACCTTC
TRBJ2-1 . TRBD2 14 TRBV29-1 CSVVGLAVYNEQFF TGCAGCGTTGTCGGGCTAGCGGTCTACAATGAGCAGTTCTTC
TRBJ1-1 . TRBD1 16 TRBV18 CASSHRQGNLNTEAFF TGTGCCAGCTCACACCGACAGGGGAATCTGAACACTGAAGCTTTCTTT
TRBJ1-2 . . 13 TRBV6-5 CASMGGGADGYTF TGTGCCAGCATGGGAGGGGGGGCGGATGGCTACACCTTC
TRBJ2-6 . TRBD2 20 TRBV7-3 CASSLTVPSGGRPGANVLTF TGTGCCAGCAGCTTAACGGTCCCTAGCGGGGGCCGCCCTGGGGCCAACGTCCTGACTTTC
TRBJ1-4 . . 14 TRBV2 CAGFSVREGEKLFF TGTGCCGGCTTTTCGGTCAGGGAAGGCGAAAAACTGTTTTTT
TRBJ2-5 . . 15 TRBV5-4 CASSPPRPLQETQYF TGTGCCAGCAGCCCTCCCCGGCCGCTCCAAGAGACCCAGTACTTC
TRBJ2-1 . TRBD2 17 TRBV7-9 CASSLPLKREGRHEQFF TGTGCCAGCAGCCTCCCCCTAAAGCGGGAGGGCCGGCATGAGCAGTTCTTC
TRBJ1-5 . . 14 TRBV15 CATSRDLSVQPQHF TGTGCCACCAGCAGAGATCTCAGCGTTCAGCCCCAGCATTTT
TRBJ2-3 . TRBD1 18 TRBV9 CASSVVPIDRAETDTQYF TGTGCCAGCAGCGTAGTTCCGATCGACAGGGCTGAAACAGATACGCAGTATTTT
TRBJ2-1 . TRBD2 15 TRBV7-8 CASSSPGLAGSRQFF TGTGCCAGCAGCTCGCCGGGACTAGCGGGAAGTCGGCAGTTCTTC
TRBJ2-3 . TRBD2 17 TRBV5-1 CASSLLGTSGGTDTQYF TGCGCCAGCAGCTTGTTGGGGACTAGCGGGGGCACAGATACGCAGTATTTT
TRBJ1-1 . TRBD1 15 TRBV28 CASSLGRDRGVIAFF TGTGCCAGCAGTTTAGGCCGGGACAGGGGGGTGATAGCTTTCTTT
TRBJ2-1 . . 17 TRBV7-2 CASSLLPGTSSYNEQFF TGTGCCAGCAGCCTCCTCCCCGGGACCTCTTCTTACAATGAGCAGTTCTTC
TRBJ2-2 . . 14 TRBV28 CASSFGGPTGELFF TGTGCCAGCAGTTTCGGGGGGCCCACCGGGGAGCTGTTTTTT
TRBJ1-2 . . 14 TRBV28 CASSFYVGGEGYTF TGTGCCAGCAGTTTTTATGTAGGGGGAGAAGGCTACACCTTC
TRBJ2-5 . TRBD1 13 TRBV5-1 CASSTGQQETQYF TGCGCCAGCAGCACGGGACAGCAAGAGACCCAGTACTTC
TRBJ2-1 . . 17 TRBV19 CASSIVGFGSALDEQFF TGTGCCAGTAGTATAGTAGGTTTCGGGAGTGCTTTAGATGAGCAGTTCTTC
TRBJ1-1 . . 14 TRBV28 CASRSPGQYTEAFF TGTGCCAGCAGAAGCCCGGGGCAGTACACTGAAGCTTTCTTT
TRBJ2-5 . . 13 TRBV7-7 CASSKGQAETQYF TGTGCCAGCAGCAAAGGGCAGGCAGAGACCCAGTACTTC
TRBJ1-1 few . 15 TRBV28 CASSLSAPGSTEAFF TGTGCCAGCAGTTTATCGGCCCCAGGGAGCACTGAAGCTTTCTTT
TRBJ1-2 . TRBD1 15 TRBV4-1 CASSQGIGTDYGYTF TGCGCCAGCAGCCAAGGGATTGGGACAGACTATGGCTACACCTTC
TRBJ1-2 . . 17 TRBV28 CASSSYIPGGSYYGYTF TGTGCCAGCAGTTCTTATATTCCGGGAGGCAGTTACTATGGCTACACCTTC
TRBJ2-3 . . 18 TRBV4-1 CASSQATVRERITDTQYF TGCGCCAGCAGCCAAGCTACGGTCCGGGAGCGGATCACAGATACGCAGTATTTT
TRBJ1-2 . . 17 TRBV7-3 CASSLLGGEASHYGYTF TGTGCCAGCAGCTTGCTAGGGGGGGAGGCTTCCCACTATGGCTACACCTTC
TRBJ1-5 . . 14 TRBV6-6 CASRVSEGRGAQHF TGTGCCAGCAGGGTGAGCGAAGGAAGAGGGGCCCAGCATTTT
TRBJ2-7 . . 15 TRBV5-1 CASSVDNGQPYEQYF TGCGCCAGCAGCGTAGACAATGGACAACCCTACGAGCAGTACTTC
TRBJ1-1 . TRBD1 16 TRBV5-4 CASSLAGLAGGTEAFF TGTGCCAGCAGCTTGGCCGGTTTAGCAGGGGGCACTGAAGCTTTCTTT
TRBJ2-1 . TRBD1 16 TRBV11-3 CASSLRGDRAYNEQFF TGTGCCAGCAGCCTCAGAGGGGACAGGGCATACAATGAGCAGTTCTTC
TRBJ2-5 . . 15 TRBV7-3 CASRQTDLTQETQYF TGTGCCAGCCGCCAGACAGATTTGACCCAAGAGACCCAGTACTTC
TRBJ2-7 . TRBD1 15 TRBV27 CASSPSGTGGREQYF TGTGCCAGCAGTCCCTCCGGGACAGGGGGCAGAGAGCAGTACTTC
TRBJ1-5 . . 14 TRBV6-6 CASRASGQNQPQHF TGTGCCAGCAGGGCGAGTGGACAGAATCAGCCCCAGCATTTT
TRBJ2-7 . TRBD2 16 TRBV28 CASSLGGGPSVHEQYF TGTGCCAGCAGTTTGGGGGGAGGGCCAAGTGTCCACGAGCAGTACTTC
TRBJ2-4 few . 10 TRBV29-1 CSVANSVQYF TGCAGCGTCGCCAACTCTGTTCAGTACTTC
TRBJ1-1 . . 15 TRBV28 CASRPQGWGSTEAFF TGTGCCAGCAGGCCACAGGGTTGGGGGAGCACTGAAGCTTTCTTT
TRBJ2-7 . . 14 TRBV15 CATSRETGGYEQYF TGTGCCACCAGCAGAGAAACTGGAGGTTACGAGCAGTACTTC
TRBJ2-3 . TRBD2 15 TRBV7-9 CASSLGGRPTDTQYF TGTGCCAGCAGCTTAGGCGGGAGACCGACAGATACGCAGTATTTT
TRBJ2-7 . . 13 TRBV2 CASNGVFSYEQYF TGTGCCAGCAATGGGGTTTTCTCGTACGAGCAGTACTTC
TRBJ2-1 once . 13 TRBV7-9 CASSLTGEDEQFF TGTGCCAGCAGCTTGACGGGGGAAGATGAGCAGTTCTTC
TRBJ2-2 few . 15 TRBV10-3 CAISAPRTNTGELFF TGTGCCATCAGTGCACCCAGGACGAACACCGGGGAGCTGTTTTTT